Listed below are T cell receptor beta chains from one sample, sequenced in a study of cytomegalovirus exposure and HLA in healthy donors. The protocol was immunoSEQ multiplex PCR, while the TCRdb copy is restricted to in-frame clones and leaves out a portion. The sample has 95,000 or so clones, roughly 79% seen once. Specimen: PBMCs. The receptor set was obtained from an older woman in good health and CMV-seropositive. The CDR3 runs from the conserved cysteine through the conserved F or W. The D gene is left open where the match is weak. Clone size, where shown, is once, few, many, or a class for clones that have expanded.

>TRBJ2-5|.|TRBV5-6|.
CASSLTGETQYF
TGTGCCAGCAGCCTTACGGGAGAGACCCAGTACTTC
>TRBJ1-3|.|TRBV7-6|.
CASSSKGGASGNTIYF
TGTGCCAGCAGCTCTAAAGGGGGGGCCTCTGGAAACACCATATATTTT
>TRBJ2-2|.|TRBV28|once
CASSPPRGHGELFF
TGTGCCAGCAGCCCCCCCAGGGGTCACGGGGAGCTGTTTTTT
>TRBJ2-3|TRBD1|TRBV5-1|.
CASSPDRGTQYF
TGCGCCAGCAGCCCGGACAGGGGAACGCAGTATTTT
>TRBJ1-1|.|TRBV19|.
CASSKGDEDTEAFF
TGTGCCAGTAGTAAAGGGGATGAGGACACTGAAGCTTTCTTT
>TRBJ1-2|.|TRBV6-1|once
CASTTNYGYTF
TGTGCCAGCACCACTAACTATGGCTACACCTTC
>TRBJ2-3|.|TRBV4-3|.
CASSPRQAGTDTQYF
TGCGCCAGCAGCCCCCGACAGGCCGGCACAGATACGCAGTATTTT
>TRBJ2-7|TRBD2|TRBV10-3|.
CAISESQAGGSRRTYEQYF
TGTGCCATCAGTGAGTCGCAAGCGGGAGGGTCCCGGCGTACCTACGAGCAGTACTTC
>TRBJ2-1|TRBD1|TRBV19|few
CASSRDRSYNEQFF
TGTGCCAGTAGCCGGGACAGGAGTTACAATGAGCAGTTCTTC
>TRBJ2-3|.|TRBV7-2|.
CASSLGLDADTQYF
TGTGCCAGCAGCTTAGGTCTAGACGCAGATACGCAGTATTTT
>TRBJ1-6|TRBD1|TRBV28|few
CASRGQGAGNSPLHF
TGTGCCAGCCGTGGACAGGGGGCTGGTAATTCACCCCTCCACTTT
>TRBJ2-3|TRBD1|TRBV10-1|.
CASDRDRSTDTQYF
TGCGCCAGTGACCGGGACAGGAGCACAGATACGCAGTATTTT
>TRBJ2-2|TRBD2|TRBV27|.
CASSLGLAGYTGELFF
TGTGCCAGCAGTTTAGGACTAGCGGGTTACACCGGGGAGCTGTTTTTT
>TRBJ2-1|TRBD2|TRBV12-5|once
CASGLEGASGRSEQFF
TGTGCTAGTGGTTTGGAAGGGGCTAGCGGGAGGAGTGAGCAGTTCTTC
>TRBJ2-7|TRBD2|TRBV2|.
CASRGAGGPEQYF
TGTGCCAGCAGGGGCGCGGGAGGTCCTGAGCAGTACTTC
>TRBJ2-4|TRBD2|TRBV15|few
CATSREASGSPRDIQYF
TGTGCCACCAGCAGAGAAGCTAGCGGGAGCCCTAGGGACATTCAGTACTTC
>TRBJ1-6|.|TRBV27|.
CASSQSWVADSPLHF
TGTGCCAGCAGTCAGTCGTGGGTGGCGGATTCACCCCTCCACTTT
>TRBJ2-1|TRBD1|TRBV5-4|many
CASSRRQGSYEQFF
TGTGCCAGCAGCCGACGACAGGGTAGCTATGAGCAGTTCTTC
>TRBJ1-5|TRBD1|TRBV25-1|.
CASSPTGNQPQHF
TGTGCCAGCAGCCCGACAGGGAATCAGCCCCAGCATTTT
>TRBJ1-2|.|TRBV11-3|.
CASSLDRGVGYTF
TGTGCCAGCAGCTTAGACCGGGGGGTTGGCTACACCTTC
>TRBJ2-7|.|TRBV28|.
CASSARGEQYF
TGTGCCAGCAGTGCAAGAGGTGAGCAGTACTTC
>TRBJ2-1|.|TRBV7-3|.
CASSLSGGRSRNEQFF
TGTGCCAGCAGCTTATCCGGGGGGCGGTCCCGGAATGAGCAGTTCTTC
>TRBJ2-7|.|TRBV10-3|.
CAIITPEGTSPLYEQYF
TGTGCCATCATAACCCCAGAAGGGACTTCCCCTCTCTACGAGCAGTACTTC
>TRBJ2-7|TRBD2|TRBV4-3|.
CASSLRTSESYEQYF
TGCGCCAGCAGCCTACGGACTAGCGAAAGCTACGAGCAGTACTTC
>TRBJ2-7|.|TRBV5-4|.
CASSSRGTVSYEQYF
TGTGCCAGCAGCTCTCGCGGGACAGTCTCCTACGAGCAGTACTTC
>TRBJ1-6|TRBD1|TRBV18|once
CASSPMGGQGSYNSPLHF
TGTGCCAGCTCACCAATGGGAGGACAGGGTTCCTATAATTCACCCCTCCACTTT
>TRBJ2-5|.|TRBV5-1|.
CASSFKETQYF
TGCGCCAGCAGCTTCAAAGAGACCCAGTACTTC
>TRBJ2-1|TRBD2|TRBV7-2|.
CASSKAGDEQFF
TGTGCCAGCAGCAAAGCGGGAGATGAGCAGTTCTTC
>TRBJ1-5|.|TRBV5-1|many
CASSLDGGGNQPQHF
TGCGCCAGCAGCTTGGATGGGGGGGGCAATCAGCCCCAGCATTTT
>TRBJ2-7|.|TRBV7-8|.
CASSLGGYLSYEQYF
TGTGCCAGCAGCTTAGGCGGGTACCTCTCCTACGAGCAGTACTTC
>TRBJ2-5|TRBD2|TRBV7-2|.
CASSALAGPPYF
TGTGCCAGCAGCGCCCTAGCGGGGCCCCCGTACTTC
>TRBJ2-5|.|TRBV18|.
CASSPRQQETQYF
TGTGCCAGCTCACCACGACAGCAAGAGACCCAGTACTTC
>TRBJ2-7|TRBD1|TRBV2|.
CASSEATGAEQYF
TGTGCCAGCAGTGAAGCAACAGGGGCCGAGCAGTACTTC
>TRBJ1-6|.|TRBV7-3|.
CASSIDRNSPLHF
TGTGCCAGCAGCATCGACAGAAATTCACCCCTCCACTTT
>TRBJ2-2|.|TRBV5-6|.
CASSEIGQGWAGELFF
TGTGCCAGCAGCGAGATAGGGCAGGGTTGGGCCGGGGAGCTGTTTTTT
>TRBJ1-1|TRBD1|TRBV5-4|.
CASTKIGTVNTEAFF
TGTGCCAGCACTAAGATAGGGACAGTGAACACTGAAGCTTTCTTT
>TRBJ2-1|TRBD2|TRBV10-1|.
CASSELAGDYGEQFF
TGCGCCAGCAGTGAGCTAGCGGGAGACTATGGTGAGCAGTTCTTC
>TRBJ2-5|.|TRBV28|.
CASTNQETQYF
TGTGCCAGCACAAACCAAGAGACCCAGTACTTC
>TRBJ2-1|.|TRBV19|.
CASIGADEQFF
TGTGCCAGTATCGGTGCGGATGAGCAGTTCTTC
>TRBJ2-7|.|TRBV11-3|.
CASSLSVYEQYF
TGTGCCAGCAGCTTATCCGTCTACGAGCAGTACTTC
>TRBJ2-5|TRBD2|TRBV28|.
CASRTSGRASRETQYF
TGTGCCAGCAGGACTAGCGGGAGGGCGAGTAGGGAGACCCAGTACTTC